This T cell receptor (beta chain) came from a study of blood T cell repertoires in COVID-19. About the study: Italy, Spain and the United States were the sources of the convalescent and acute COVID-19 samples. T cells, B-cell-depleted T cells, or PBMCs supplied cDNA or gDNA.

Original handling: Scientists estimated how many nucleated cells there were by amplifying reference gene primers. Libraries were prepared by immunoSEQ multiplex PCR; TCRdb keeps only in-frame clonotypes and omits some of them. That table furnishes V, J and clone size, whereas the DNA furnished D and trimming. The sample includes about 400,000 clones, around 90% seen only once; the top ten take roughly 3.1%. This clonotype was sampled from a human donor in a cohort sampled during active COVID-19. Sequenced material: peripheral blood.

The CDR3 loop reads CASSHRVRGNTIYF. The CDR3, as DNA: TGTGCCAGCAGTCACAGGGTTCGTGGAAACACCATATATTTT. The chain uses TRBV28 and TRBJ1-3; D may be TRBD1 (6 bases). The CDR3 runs 14 residues. The germline gives CDR1 MDHEN, CDR2 SYDVKM. V lost 5 bases, J lost 3 bases, and 11 bases lay in between.